This T cell receptor beta chain was sequenced during a study of shared clonotypes between healthy human individuals. The naive CD8 population came from CD45RO-negative cells selected for CCR7, without terminally differentiated effector memory CD45RA+ cells. V shed 5 bases and J 3 bases; nucleotides not matched to a gene: 8. CDR3 length: 14 residues. The germline CDR1 and CDR2 sequences are SGHNT and YYREEE (reference sequence). Some clones are missing from TCRdb's copy, which holds only in-frame ones; the method was immunoSEQ multiplex PCR. The repertoire holds about 800,000 clones, with about 96% as singletons.

Source material: naive CD8+ T cells sorted from blood. This TCR derives from a young man in good health. The chain employs TRBV5-4 and TRBJ2-7; 7 bases agree with TRBD2. CDR3 loop: CASSSPGLNYEQYF. The CDR3 nucleotides are TGTGCCAGCAGTTCCCCGGGACTAAACTACGAGCAGTACTTC.